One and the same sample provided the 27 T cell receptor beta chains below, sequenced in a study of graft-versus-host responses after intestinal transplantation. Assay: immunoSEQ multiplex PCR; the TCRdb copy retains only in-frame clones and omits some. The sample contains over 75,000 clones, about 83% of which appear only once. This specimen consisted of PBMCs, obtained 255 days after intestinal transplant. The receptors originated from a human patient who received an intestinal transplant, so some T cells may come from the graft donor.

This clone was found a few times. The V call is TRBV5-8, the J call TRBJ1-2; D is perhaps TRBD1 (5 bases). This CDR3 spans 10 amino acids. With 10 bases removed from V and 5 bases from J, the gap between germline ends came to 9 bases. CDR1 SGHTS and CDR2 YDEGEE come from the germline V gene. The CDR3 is CAPGGYGYTF. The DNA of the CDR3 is TGTGCCCCCGGGGGTTATGGCTACACCTTC.

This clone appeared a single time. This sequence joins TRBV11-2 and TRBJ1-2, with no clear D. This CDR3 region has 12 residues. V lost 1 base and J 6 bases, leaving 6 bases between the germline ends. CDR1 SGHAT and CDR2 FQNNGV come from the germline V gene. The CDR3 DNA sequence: TGTGCCAGCAGCTTAGTTAGGGATGGCTACACCTTC. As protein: CASSLVRDGYTF.

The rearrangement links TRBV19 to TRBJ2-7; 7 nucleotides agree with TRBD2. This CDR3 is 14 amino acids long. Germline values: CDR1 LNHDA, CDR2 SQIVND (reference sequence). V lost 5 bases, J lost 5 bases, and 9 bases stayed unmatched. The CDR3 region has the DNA TGTGCCAGTAGTTTCGGGGGGACCCCCAACGAGCAGTACTTC. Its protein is CASSFGGTPNEQYF.

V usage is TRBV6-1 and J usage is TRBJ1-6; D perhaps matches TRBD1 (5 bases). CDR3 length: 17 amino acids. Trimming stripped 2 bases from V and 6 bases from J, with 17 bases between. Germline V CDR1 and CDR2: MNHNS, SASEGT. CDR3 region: CASSERWGYYSNSPLHF. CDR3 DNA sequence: TGTGCCAGCAGTGAAAGGTGGGGGTATTATTCTAATTCACCCCTCCACTTT.

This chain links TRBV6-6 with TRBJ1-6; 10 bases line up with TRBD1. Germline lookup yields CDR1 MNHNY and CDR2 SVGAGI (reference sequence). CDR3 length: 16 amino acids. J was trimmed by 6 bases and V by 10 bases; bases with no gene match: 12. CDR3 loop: CATTGTGALPNSPLHF. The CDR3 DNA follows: TGTGCCACGACCGGGACAGGGGCCCTGCCTAATTCACCCCTCCACTTT.

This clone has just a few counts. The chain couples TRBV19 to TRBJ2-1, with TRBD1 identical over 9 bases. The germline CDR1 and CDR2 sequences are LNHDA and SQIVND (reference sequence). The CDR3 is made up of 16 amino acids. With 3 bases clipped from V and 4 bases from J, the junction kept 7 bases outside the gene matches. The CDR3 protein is CASSIMGDREYNEQFF. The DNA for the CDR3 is TGTGCCAGTAGTATTATGGGGGACAGGGAATACAATGAGCAGTTCTTC.

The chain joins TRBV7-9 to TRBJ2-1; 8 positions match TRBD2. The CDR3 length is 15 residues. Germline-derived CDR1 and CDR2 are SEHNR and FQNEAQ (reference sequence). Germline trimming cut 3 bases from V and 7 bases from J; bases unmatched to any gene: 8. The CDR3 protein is CASSLLSGKGNEQFF. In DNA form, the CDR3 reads TGTGCCAGCAGCTTGCTTAGCGGGAAAGGGAATGAGCAGTTCTTC.

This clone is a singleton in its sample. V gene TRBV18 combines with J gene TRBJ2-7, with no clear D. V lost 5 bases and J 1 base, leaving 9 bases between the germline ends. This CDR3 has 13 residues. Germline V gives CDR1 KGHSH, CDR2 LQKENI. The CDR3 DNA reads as TGTGCCAGCTCATATGGTCCTTCCTACGAGCAGTACGTC. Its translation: CASSYGPSYEQYV.

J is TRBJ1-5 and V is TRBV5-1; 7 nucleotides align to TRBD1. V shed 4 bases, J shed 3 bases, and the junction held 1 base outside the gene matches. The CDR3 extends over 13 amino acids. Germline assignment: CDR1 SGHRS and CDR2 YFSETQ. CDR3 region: CASSQGDNQPQHF. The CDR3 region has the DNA TGCGCCAGCAGCCAGGGGGACAATCAGCCCCAGCATTTT.

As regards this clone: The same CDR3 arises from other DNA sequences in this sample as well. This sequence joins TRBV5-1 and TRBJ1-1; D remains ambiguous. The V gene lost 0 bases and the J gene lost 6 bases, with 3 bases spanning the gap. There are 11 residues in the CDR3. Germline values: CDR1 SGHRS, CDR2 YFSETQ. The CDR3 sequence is CASSLGPEAFF. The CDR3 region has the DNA TGCGCCAGCAGCTTGGGTCCTGAAGCTTTCTTT.

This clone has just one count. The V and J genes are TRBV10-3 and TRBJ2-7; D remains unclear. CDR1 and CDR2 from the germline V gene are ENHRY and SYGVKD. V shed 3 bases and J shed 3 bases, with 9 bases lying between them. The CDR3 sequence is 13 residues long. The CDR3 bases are TGTGCCATCAGTGACAGACTTTTCTACGAGCAGTACTTC. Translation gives CAISDRLFYEQYF.

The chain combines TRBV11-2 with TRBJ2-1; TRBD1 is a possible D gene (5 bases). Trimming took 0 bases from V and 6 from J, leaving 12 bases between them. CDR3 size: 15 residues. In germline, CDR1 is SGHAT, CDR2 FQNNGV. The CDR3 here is CASSLDIQGGNEQFF. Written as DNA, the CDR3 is TGTGCCAGCAGCTTAGATATTCAGGGCGGCAATGAGCAGTTCTTC.

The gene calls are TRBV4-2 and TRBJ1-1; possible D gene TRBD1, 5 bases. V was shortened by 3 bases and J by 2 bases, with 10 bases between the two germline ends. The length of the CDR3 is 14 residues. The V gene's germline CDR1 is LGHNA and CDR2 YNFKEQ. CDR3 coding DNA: TGTGCCAGCAGCCATCTCGGGGCCAACACTGAAGCTTTCTTT. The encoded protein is CASSHLGANTEAFF.

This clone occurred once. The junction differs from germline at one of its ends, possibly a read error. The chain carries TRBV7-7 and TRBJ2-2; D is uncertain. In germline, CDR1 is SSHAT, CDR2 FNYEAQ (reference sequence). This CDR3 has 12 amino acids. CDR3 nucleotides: TGTGCTAGCAGCTTAAAAACCGGGGAGCTGTTTTTT. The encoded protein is CASSLKTGELFF.

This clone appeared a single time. For the CDR3, the DNA is TGTGCCACCAGCACGGAGGGCGGACTAGCGGAGACCCAGTACTTC. Encoded protein: CATSTEGGLAETQYF. The J gene is TRBJ2-5, the V gene TRBV15; 9 bases align to TRBD2. The ends lost 4 bases at V and 5 bases at J; junction bases unmatched: 8. The germline V gene has CDR1 LNHNV and CDR2 YYDKDF (reference sequence). The CDR3 is 15 residues long.

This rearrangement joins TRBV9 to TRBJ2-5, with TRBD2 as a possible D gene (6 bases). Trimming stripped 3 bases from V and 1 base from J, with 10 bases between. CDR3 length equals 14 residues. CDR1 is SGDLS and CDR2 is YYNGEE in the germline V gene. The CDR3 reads CASSASGAQETQYF. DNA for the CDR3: TGTGCCAGCAGCGCCTCGGGAGCCCAAGAGACCCAGTACTTC.

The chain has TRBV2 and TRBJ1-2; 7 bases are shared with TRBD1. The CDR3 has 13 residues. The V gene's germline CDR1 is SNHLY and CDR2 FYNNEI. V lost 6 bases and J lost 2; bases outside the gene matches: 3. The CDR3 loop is CASRGTANYGYTF. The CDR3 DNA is TGTGCCAGCAGAGGGACAGCAAACTATGGCTACACCTTC. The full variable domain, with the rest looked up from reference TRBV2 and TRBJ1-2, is EPEVTQTPSHQVTQMGQEVILRCVPISNHLYFYWYRQILGQKVEFLVSFYNNEISEKSEIFDDQFSVERPDGSNFTLKIRSTKLEDSAMYFCASRGTANYGYTFGSGTRLTVV.

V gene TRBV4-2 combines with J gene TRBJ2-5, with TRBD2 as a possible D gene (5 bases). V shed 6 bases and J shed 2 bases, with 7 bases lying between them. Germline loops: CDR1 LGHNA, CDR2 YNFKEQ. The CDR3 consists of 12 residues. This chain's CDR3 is CASRGGQETQYF. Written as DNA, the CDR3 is TGTGCCAGCAGAGGAGGTCAAGAGACCCAGTACTTC.

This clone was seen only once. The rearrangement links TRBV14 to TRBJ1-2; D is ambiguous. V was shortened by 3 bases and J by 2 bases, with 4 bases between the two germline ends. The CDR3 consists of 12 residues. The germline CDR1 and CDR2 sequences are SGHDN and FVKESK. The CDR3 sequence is CASSQGNYGYTF. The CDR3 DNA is TGTGCCAGCAGCCAGGGAAACTATGGCTACACCTTC.

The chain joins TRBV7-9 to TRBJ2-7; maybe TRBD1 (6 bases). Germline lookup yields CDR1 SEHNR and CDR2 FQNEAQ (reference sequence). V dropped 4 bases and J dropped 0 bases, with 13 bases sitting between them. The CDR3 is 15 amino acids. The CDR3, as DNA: TGTGCCAGCAGCTACCCGGGACAAAACTCCTACGAGCAGTACTTC. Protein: CASSYPGQNSYEQYF. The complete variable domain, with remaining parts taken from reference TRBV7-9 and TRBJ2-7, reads DTGVSQNPRHKITKRGQNVTFRCDPISEHNRLYWYRQTLGQGPEFLTYFQNEAQLEKSRLLSDRFSAERPKGSFSTLEIQRTEQGDSAMYLCASSYPGQNSYEQYFGPGTRLTVT.

This CDR3 reads CSTRWTNYEQFF. The CDR3 DNA sequence: TGCAGCACGAGATGGACTAATTATGAGCAGTTCTTC. The chain is built from TRBV29-1 and TRBJ2-1, with D possibly being TRBD2 (6 bases). V dropped 8 bases and J dropped 8 bases, with 16 bases sitting between them. The CDR3 extends over 12 amino acids. CDR1 is SQVTM and CDR2 is ANQGSEA in the germline V gene.

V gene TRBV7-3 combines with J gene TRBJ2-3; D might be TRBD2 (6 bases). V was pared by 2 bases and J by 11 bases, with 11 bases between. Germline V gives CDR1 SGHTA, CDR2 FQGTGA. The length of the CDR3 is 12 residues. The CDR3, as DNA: TGTGCCAGCAGCTTAGGGGGGACGGAGCAGTATTTT. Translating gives CASSLGGTEQYF.

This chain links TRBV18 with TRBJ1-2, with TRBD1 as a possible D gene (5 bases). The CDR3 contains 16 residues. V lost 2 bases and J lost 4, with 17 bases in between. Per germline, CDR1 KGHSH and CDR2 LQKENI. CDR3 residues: CASSPGQGLWSYGYTF. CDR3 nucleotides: TGTGCCAGCTCACCAGGCCAGGGCCTTTGGTCCTATGGCTACACCTTC.

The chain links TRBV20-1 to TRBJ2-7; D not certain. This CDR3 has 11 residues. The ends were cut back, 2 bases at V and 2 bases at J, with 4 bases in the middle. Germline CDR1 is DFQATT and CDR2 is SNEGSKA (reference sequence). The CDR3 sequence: CSARIPYEQYF. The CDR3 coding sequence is TGCAGTGCTAGAATCCCCTACGAGCAGTACTTC.

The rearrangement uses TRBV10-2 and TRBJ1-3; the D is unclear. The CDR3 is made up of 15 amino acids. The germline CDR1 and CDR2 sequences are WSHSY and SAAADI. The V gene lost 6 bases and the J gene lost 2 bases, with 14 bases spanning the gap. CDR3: CASRGDRETGNTIYF. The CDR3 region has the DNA TGCGCCAGCAGAGGCGACCGGGAGACTGGAAACACCATATATTTT.

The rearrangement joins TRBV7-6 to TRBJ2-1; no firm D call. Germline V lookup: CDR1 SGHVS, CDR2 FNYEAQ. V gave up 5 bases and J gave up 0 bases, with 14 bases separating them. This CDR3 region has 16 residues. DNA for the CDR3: TGTGCCAGCAGCCTTGGGCAGAGTAGCTCCTACAATGAGCAGTTCTTC. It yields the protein CASSLGQSSSYNEQFF.

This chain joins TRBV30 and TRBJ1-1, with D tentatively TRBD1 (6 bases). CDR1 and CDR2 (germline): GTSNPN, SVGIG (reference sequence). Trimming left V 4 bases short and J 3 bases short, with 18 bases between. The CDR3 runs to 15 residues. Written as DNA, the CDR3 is TGTGCCTGGAACTCGGGGGGGGCGGGGTACACTGAAGCTTTCTTT. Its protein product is CAWNSGGAGYTEAFF.